These 11 T cell receptor beta chains were sequenced from one sample in a study of T cells in localized non-small cell lung cancer. Sequenced by immunoSEQ multiplex PCR; TCRdb stores in-frame clones only, minus some. The table has about 2,000 clones, 37% seen once. The sample here was lung tumor tissue, taken before any cancer treatment. These receptor sequences come from a female donor of 60 years or more with stage I lung adenocarcinoma.

This clone was counted between two and nine times. The V call is TRBV19, the J call TRBJ2-3; D perhaps matches TRBD2 (6 bases). Trimming cost V 5 bases and J 1 base, with 10 bases left between them. CDR3 length: 14 amino acids. CDR1 and CDR2 (germline): LNHDA, SQIVND (reference sequence). The CDR3 here is CASSGASGTDTQYF. CDR3 bases: TGTGCCAGTAGTGGGGCTAGCGGCACAGATACGCAGTATTTT.

The chain links TRBV18 to TRBJ2-7; D possibly corresponds to TRBD2 (5 bases). Germline V CDR1 and CDR2: KGHSH, LQKENI. The CDR3 is 12 amino acids. V gave up 2 bases and J gave up 7 bases, with 9 bases separating them. DNA for the CDR3: TGTGCCAGCTCACCAGGTGGAGGAGAGCAGTACTTC. This codes for CASSPGGGEQYF.

The chain carries TRBV9 and TRBJ2-3; TRBD2 might be the D (6 bases). This CDR3 has 16 residues. Per germline, CDR1 SGDLS and CDR2 YYNGEE. The V and J ends lost 0 bases and 6 bases respectively, with 17 bases between them. The CDR3 spells CASSVVGDSRPDTQYF. Written as DNA, the CDR3 is TGTGCCAGCAGCGTAGTAGGGGACTCCCGGCCGGATACGCAGTATTTT.

The count of this clone is one. The chain has TRBV19 and TRBJ1-1; D possibly corresponds to TRBD1 (6 bases). This CDR3 comprises 13 residues. CDR1 is LNHDA and CDR2 is SQIVND in the germline V gene (reference sequence). V shed 6 bases and J shed 6 bases, with 14 bases lying between them. CDR3 nucleotide sequence: TGTGCCAGTAGACAGGGTTATTGGGCTGAAGCTTTCTTT. Encoded protein: CASRQGYWAEAFF.

About this clone: An end of the junction differs from the germline gene, which may be a read error. V and J are TRBV6-8 and TRBJ2-7; the match to TRBD1 covers 9 bases. In germline, CDR1 is MNHGY, CDR2 SAAAGT. The CDR3 runs to 15 residues. The CDR3 DNA is TGTGCCAGCAGGCCCCCGAGGACAGGGGCAGAGGTTCAAGCCTTC. As protein: CASRPPRTGAEVQAF.

The chain uses TRBV29-1 and TRBJ1-1; tentatively, D is TRBD1 (6 bases). There are 13 residues in the CDR3. V gave up 5 bases and J gave up 1 base, with 11 bases separating them. The germline gives CDR1 SQVTM, CDR2 ANQGSEA. DNA for the CDR3: TGCAGCGTTTCGACAGGAAGGAACACTGAAGCTTTCTTT. It specifies CSVSTGRNTEAFF.

This sequence joins TRBV6-8 and TRBJ1-2; 10 bases align to TRBD1. With 8 bases clipped from V and 2 bases from J, the junction kept 5 bases outside the gene matches. The CDR3 runs 14 residues. Per the germline V gene, CDR1 is MNHGY and CDR2 is SAAAGT. This CDR3 reads CASGDRGPNYGYTF. DNA of the CDR3: TGTGCCAGCGGAGACAGGGGGCCGAACTATGGCTACACCTTC.

This clone was seen a few times. The chain links TRBV9 to TRBJ1-1, with a weak D call TRBD1 (5 bases). V gave up 4 bases and J gave up 2 bases, with 18 bases separating them. Germline lookup yields CDR1 SGDLS and CDR2 YYNGEE. This CDR3 contains 16 residues. This chain's CDR3 is CASSRARAGGNTEAFF. The CDR3 DNA follows: TGTGCCAGCAGCAGGGCGAGGGCCGGGGGAAACACTGAAGCTTTCTTT.

The V gene is TRBV19, the J gene TRBJ2-7; 7 nucleotides match TRBD1. V lost 5 bases to trimming and J lost 2 bases; unmatched junction nucleotides: 9. The CDR3 runs 15 residues. Germline CDR1 LNHDA, CDR2 SQIVND (reference sequence). The CDR3 DNA reads TGTGCCAGTAGTCTCGGGACAGATAACACCTACGAGCAGTACTTC. Translating it yields CASSLGTDNTYEQYF. Full variable domain (outside the CDR3, taken from reference TRBV19 and TRBJ2-7): DGGITQSPKYLFRKEGQNVTLSCEQNLNHDAMYWYRQDPGQGLRLIYYSQIVNDFQKGDIAEGYSVSREKKESFPLTVTSAQKNPTAFYLCASSLGTDNTYEQYFGPGTRLTVT.

This clone turned up a few times. The CDR3 sequence: CASSIDGTSGSIAKNIQYF. CDR3 DNA sequence: TGTGCCAGTAGTATAGACGGGACTAGCGGGAGTATCGCCAAAAACATTCAGTACTTC. V and J are TRBV19 and TRBJ2-4, with 14 nucleotides matching TRBD2. Germline V gene lookup returns CDR1 LNHDA and CDR2 SQIVND (reference sequence). V shed 0 bases and J 1 base; nucleotides not matched to a gene: 5. The CDR3 sequence is 19 residues long.

A remark on this clone: A read error may produce the germline difference seen at one junction end. The V and J genes are TRBV6-8 and TRBJ2-7; D might be TRBD2 (6 bases). The CDR3 has 13 residues. Germline CDR1 and CDR2: MNHGY and SAAAGT. CDR3 loop: CAISGATSYEQYF. The CDR3 nucleotides are TGTGCCATCAGTGGGGCGACTAGCTACGAGCAGTACTTC.